Listed here are 14 T cell receptor beta chains from one sample, sequenced in a study of prognosis after radiotherapy for stage I lung cancer. Amplicons of TCR beta CDR3 were generated from genomic DNA by two-round multiplex PCR. Individual primers that were specific to each TRBV and TRBJ gene served in first-round PCR. TCRdb reanalysed the multiplex PCR reads using MiXCR and keeps one entry per CDR3 protein. The sample yields about 59,000 distinct CDR3 sequences, roughly 29% seen once. The starting material was PBMCs, obtained before or after stereotactic body radiation therapy (not recorded which). The receptors were sampled from a donor aged 50 or older with non-small cell lung cancer.

This clonotype was picked up many times. V and J are TRBV7-3 and TRBJ2-3, with unresolved D. CDR1 is SGHTA and CDR2 is FQGTGA in the germline V gene. CDR3 length equals 13 residues. With 4 bases removed from V and 5 bases from J, the gap between germline ends came to 10 bases. CDR3 DNA: TGTGCCAGCAGCTCGTACCCGCGAGATACGCAGTATTTT. It specifies CASSSYPRDTQYF. The variable domain in full, with the rest retrieved from reference TRBV7-3 and TRBJ2-3, is GAGVSQTPSNKVTEKGKYVELRCDPISGHTALYWYRQSLGQGPEFLIYFQGTGAADDSGLPNDRFFAVRPEGSVSTLKIQRTERGDSAVYLCASSSYPRDTQYFGPGTRLTVL.

This clonotype showed up many times. The chain carries TRBV15 and TRBJ2-5, with a possible D match to TRBD2 (6 bases). Trimming removed 0 bases from V and 5 bases from J, with 22 bases in between. This CDR3 has 18 amino acids. CDR1 and CDR2 (germline): LNHNV, YYDKDF (reference sequence). The CDR3 reads CATSRDVARDSARETQYF. In DNA, the CDR3 is TGTGCCACCAGCAGAGATGTGGCCCGGGACTCGGCGAGGGAGACCCAGTACTTC.

In regard to this clonotype: This may stem from a read error, because a much larger clone lies one nucleotide away. The J gene is TRBJ1-2, the V gene TRBV10-2; D unclear. V dropped 2 bases and J dropped 4 bases, with 8 bases sitting between them. CDR3 size: 13 residues. Germline assignment: CDR1 WSHSY and CDR2 SAAADI. CDR3 DNA: TGCGCCAGCAGTGAGATATGGACCTATGGCTACACCTTC. Amino acids: CASSEIWTYGYTF.

The gene calls are TRBV12-3 or TRBV12-4 and TRBJ1-2; possible D gene TRBD1, 6 bases. Between the trimmed V and J ends, which lost 6 bases and 12 bases, there was a span of 17 bases. The CDR3 totals 12 residues. The CDR3 DNA reads as TGTGCCAGCAGCCGGACAGAGTCTGGAAACACCTTC. Translated: CASSRTESGNTF.

Note on this clonotype: Its ends do not fully match the called genes, so a read error is possible. The rearrangement links TRBV6-9 to TRBJ2-3; 9 nucleotides align to TRBD2. The CDR3 runs to 17 residues. The V gene's germline CDR1 is MNHGY and CDR2 SVAAGI. CDR3 DNA: TGTGCCAGCACCTCTCGCGGGGGGGACCAAAGCAAAGATACGCAGTATTTT. This gives the protein CASTSRGGDQSKDTQYF.

This clonotype has ten or more counts. This sequence joins TRBV7-2 and TRBJ2-5; 9 bases are a match to TRBD2. V gave up 0 bases and J gave up 2 bases; unmatched junction bases: 4. This CDR3 comprises 16 residues. CDR1 and CDR2 (germline): SGHTA, FQGNSA. CDR3 nucleotide sequence: TGTGCCAGCAGCTTAGCGAGTAGCGGGGGTCAAGAGACCCAGTACTTC. This sequence encodes CASSLASSGGQETQYF.

This clonotype was picked up many times. J is TRBJ2-3 and V is TRBV4-2; no definite D call. CDR1 LGHNA and CDR2 YNFKEQ come from the germline V gene. V lost 1 base and J 5 bases, leaving 10 bases between the germline ends. CDR3 size: 14 residues. The CDR3 sequence is CASSQGVSIDTQYF. CDR3 in DNA: TGTGCCAGCAGCCAAGGAGTCAGTATAGATACGCAGTATTTT.

This clonotype was detected ten times or more. The rearrangement links TRBV30 to TRBJ2-7; a weak D match, TRBD1 (5 bases). Germline V gene data show CDR1 as GTSNPN and CDR2 as SVGIG (reference sequence). Deletions cut 0 bases from V and 5 bases from J, with 17 bases between. This CDR3 has 15 amino acids. The CDR3 protein is CAWSVPLIGAHEQYF. CDR3 DNA: TGTGCCTGGAGTGTACCGCTAATTGGGGCCCACGAGCAGTACTTC.

This clonotype was recorded at least ten times. This rearrangement joins TRBV12-5 to TRBJ2-2, with D tentatively TRBD1 or TRBD2 (5 bases each). Germline V CDR1 and CDR2: LGHNT, FRNRAP. The V gene lost 2 bases and the J gene lost 6 bases, with 7 bases spanning the gap. This CDR3 spans 13 amino acids. The CDR3 DNA follows: TGTGCTAGTGGTTTGCTGGGGGCCGGGGAGCTGTTTTTT. It codes for CASGLLGAGELFF.

This clonotype was detected only a few times. One base separates it from a far larger clone, so it is likely a read error. The rearrangement joins TRBV6-2 or TRBV6-3 to TRBJ1-1; 7 nucleotides align to TRBD1. Germline V lookup: CDR1 MNHEY, CDR2 SVGEGT. The ends lost 0 bases at V and 8 bases at J; junction bases unmatched: 12. The length of the CDR3 is 16 residues. The DNA of the CDR3 is TGTGCCAGCAGTTACTCGATGTACGGGACAGAGGGAGAAGCTTTCTTT. Translated, it gives CASSYSMYGTEGEAFF.

This clonotype was counted ten times or more. The rearrangement links TRBV7-9 to TRBJ1-2; 7 bases match TRBD1. V lost 2 bases to trimming and J lost 6 bases; unmatched junction nucleotides: 3. CDR1 and CDR2 (germline): SEHNR, FQNEAQ (reference sequence). The CDR3 runs 13 residues. The CDR3 sequence is CASSLKGGDGYTF. The CDR3 DNA sequence: TGTGCCAGCAGCTTAAAAGGGGGCGATGGCTACACCTTC.

This clonotype was detected ten times or more. V gene TRBV7-9 combines with J gene TRBJ1-1; D gene unclear. The CDR3 contains 14 residues. The V and J ends lost 5 bases and 2 bases respectively, with 12 bases between them. Germline CDR1 and CDR2: SEHNR and FQNEAQ (reference sequence). As DNA, the CDR3 is TGTGCCAGCAGCAAACGGACGGGAAACACTGAAGCTTTCTTT. Its protein product is CASSKRTGNTEAFF.

The chain joins TRBV20-1 to TRBJ2-1, with 7 bases identical to TRBD2. The CDR3 is 14 amino acids. With V trimmed by 6 bases and J by 4 bases, 9 bases remained unmatched. Germline V gene lookup returns CDR1 DFQATT and CDR2 SNEGSKA (reference sequence). The CDR3: CSADSGGGYNEQFF. The DNA of the CDR3 is TGCAGTGCGGACTCGGGCGGGGGTTACAATGAGCAGTTCTTC.

This clonotype was detected ten times or more. J is TRBJ1-6 and V is TRBV20-1, with a tentative D call TRBD1 (5 bases). Deletions cut 3 bases from V and 7 bases from J, with 13 bases between. This CDR3 is 14 amino acids long. CDR1 and CDR2 (germline): DFQATT, SNEGSKA (reference sequence). The CDR3 region is CSARGEGGNSPLHF. CDR3 DNA: TGCAGTGCTAGGGGGGAGGGCGGGAATTCACCCCTCCACTTT.